This T cell receptor (beta chain) was identified during a study of blood T cell repertoires in COVID-19. Across the whole study: From the United States, Italy and Spain came samples of acute and convalescent COVID-19. PBMCs, B-cell-depleted T cells, or T cells were the source of the cDNA or gDNA that made up the material.

In germline, CDR1 is LNHDA, CDR2 SQIVND (reference sequence). The CDR3 totals 13 residues. The V segment lost 8 bases and the J segment 4 bases; nucleotides outside the gene matches: 8. In the authors' methods: Amplification from reference gene primers served as the basis for estimated nucleated cell counts. The protocol was immunoSEQ multiplex PCR, while the TCRdb copy is restricted to in-frame clones and leaves out a portion. V and J calls and clone size are copied from that table; D and trimming were computed from the DNA. The sample carries about 69,000 clones, roughly 90% recorded once. The sample taken for sequencing was peripheral blood. The chain carries TRBV19 and TRBJ2-7; 7 bases align to TRBD2. This receptor was identified in a man aged 45-65 years with acute or convalescent COVID-19. The CDR3 sequence: CASLSSGNYEQYF. The CDR3 coding sequence is TGTGCCAGTCTGTCTAGCGGAAATTACGAGCAGTACTTC.